This T cell receptor beta chain originates from a study of vaccination effects on CD4 cells after COVID-19. Overall study results and limits: Marked clonal contraction of both clone types appeared late after vaccination.

Antigen-specific CD4+ T cells were expanded with viral peptide pools in the ViraFEST assay before sequencing. Cultured cells yielded isolated CD4+ T cells after less than 11 days. Participants each got two BNT162b2 or mRNA-1273 vaccine doses. All vaccine recipients tested negative for nucleocapsid antibodies and had never contracted SARS-CoV-2 infection. It was on days 3 and 7 that half the medium was replaced with IL-2 medium. Concerning this clone itself: Its antigen is undetermined.

Germline V gene lookup returns CDR1 WSHSY and CDR2 SAAADI. The CDR3 is 15 amino acids. V lost 3 bases to trimming and J lost 2 bases; unmatched junction nucleotides: 2. The repertoire was sequenced with immunoSEQ multiplex PCR; TCRdb's copy has only in-frame clones and lacks some. The sample records roughly 20,000 clones, around 70% being singletons. The sample consisted of CD4+ T cells from PBMCs cultured with HCoV-NL63 spike peptides, taken after COVID-19 vaccination. This sequence joins TRBV10-2 and TRBJ1-5; 9 bases are shared with TRBD1. This receptor was obtained from a human donor who received a COVID-19 vaccine. CDR3 loop: CASSETGGGNQPQHF. The CDR3 region has the DNA TGCGCCAGCAGTGAAACAGGGGGCGGCAATCAGCCCCAGCATTTT.